This TCR beta chain was found in a study of CXCR3-negative and CXCR3-positive naive CD8 T cells (dated by TCRdb to the late 2010s). With regard to the full study: About 150 million TRB reads were obtained in total, roughly 1.5 +/- 0.3 million reads per library. The diversity and physicochemical repertoire analyses included 11 donors pooled from two independent experiments. TRBV-TRBJ cluster analysis included naive subsets from about five donors and memory cells from 3 donors. Study-level results and caveats: TRBV-TRBJ usage was similar between naive CXCR3-negative and CXCR3-positive cells from the same donor, while memory cells showed distinct patterns. Because surface CD5, which is linked to self-reactivity in mice, was comparable between the naive subsets, TCR interaction strength was also inferred from TRB CDR3 physicochemical properties. Comparably high repertoire diversity was found in both naive subsets, whereas much lower repertoire diversity was found in memory CD8+ T cells. CXCR3 expression partially decreased after cryopreservation, so most assays used freshly isolated PBMCs. TRB CDR3s from CXCR3-positive naive cells showed higher hydrophobicity (lower Kidera factor 4), lower energy, and higher strength and volume indices than CXCR3-negative naive cells.

Instrument on record: NextSeq 550. The Human TCR Profiling Kit (MiLaboratory) was used to prepare UMI-labeled 5' RACE TRB cDNA libraries. cDNA synthesis used the entire amount of extracted RNA, and PCR amplification then used the entire amount of cDNA produced. Libraries were prepared in parallel with an identical number of PCR cycles. Per the authors' processing: With a requirement of at least two reads per UMI, MIGEC and MiXCR extracted about 49,000 +/- 11,000 unique UMI-labeled TRB cDNA molecules per library. An average of approximately 40,000 +/- 10,000 functional in-frame TRB CDR3 nucleotide clonotypes without stop codons was found per library. After downsampling to 5000 UMI-labeled TRB molecules per sample, diversity metrics, including normalized Shannon-Wiener and Chao1, were computed in VDJtools. Clonotype-size-weighted physicochemical properties of the central five CDR3 residues (interaction energy, strength, volume and Kidera factor 4) were computed in VDJtools. TCRdb reprocessed the reads and provides one entry for every CDR3 protein sequence; no DNA is given. In this record, the V and J calls reflect TCRdb's handling and not the investigators' own analysis. The table held for this sample gives 3,000 to 4,000 distinct CDR3 sequences. 2.2% of the sample is in the top ten clones.

For every CD8+ T cell subset, under 350,000 cells were flow-sorted straight into RLT lysis buffer, and each subset was sorted in triplicate. To keep memory contaminants out, a stringent definition of naive CD8+ T cells was applied: CD45RO-CCR7+CD27+CD95-. Peripheral blood mononuclear cells were isolated from buffy coats by standard density gradient centrifugation. A FACSAria III was used to flow-sort naive CXCR3-negative and CXCR3-positive CD8+ T cells. Total RNA was extracted from sorted cells using an RNeasy Mini Kit. Based on the germline V gene, the CDR1 and CDR2 sequences are SGHRS and YFSETQ. From the cysteine up to the phenylalanine, the CDR3 has a length of 17 residues. Only the protein sequence is given. No count is recorded, but by frequency this clonotype is medium-sized (0.01 to 0.1%). Its target antigen remains unknown.

The clonotype comes from a human donor in good health. Some clones in this sample may be carry-over from other donors' samples. The chain links TRBV5-1 with TRBJ2-5; lacking DNA, the TRBD1 call made by TCRdb goes unchecked. Sequencing was performed on naive CXCR3- CD8+ T cells from blood. Sample cell subset or site, as interpreted from the label and publication: CD45RO-CCR7+CD27+CD95- naive CD8+ T cells lacking CXCR3 (TNR3-). This receptor has the CDR3 CASSLDLLTGAVETQYF.